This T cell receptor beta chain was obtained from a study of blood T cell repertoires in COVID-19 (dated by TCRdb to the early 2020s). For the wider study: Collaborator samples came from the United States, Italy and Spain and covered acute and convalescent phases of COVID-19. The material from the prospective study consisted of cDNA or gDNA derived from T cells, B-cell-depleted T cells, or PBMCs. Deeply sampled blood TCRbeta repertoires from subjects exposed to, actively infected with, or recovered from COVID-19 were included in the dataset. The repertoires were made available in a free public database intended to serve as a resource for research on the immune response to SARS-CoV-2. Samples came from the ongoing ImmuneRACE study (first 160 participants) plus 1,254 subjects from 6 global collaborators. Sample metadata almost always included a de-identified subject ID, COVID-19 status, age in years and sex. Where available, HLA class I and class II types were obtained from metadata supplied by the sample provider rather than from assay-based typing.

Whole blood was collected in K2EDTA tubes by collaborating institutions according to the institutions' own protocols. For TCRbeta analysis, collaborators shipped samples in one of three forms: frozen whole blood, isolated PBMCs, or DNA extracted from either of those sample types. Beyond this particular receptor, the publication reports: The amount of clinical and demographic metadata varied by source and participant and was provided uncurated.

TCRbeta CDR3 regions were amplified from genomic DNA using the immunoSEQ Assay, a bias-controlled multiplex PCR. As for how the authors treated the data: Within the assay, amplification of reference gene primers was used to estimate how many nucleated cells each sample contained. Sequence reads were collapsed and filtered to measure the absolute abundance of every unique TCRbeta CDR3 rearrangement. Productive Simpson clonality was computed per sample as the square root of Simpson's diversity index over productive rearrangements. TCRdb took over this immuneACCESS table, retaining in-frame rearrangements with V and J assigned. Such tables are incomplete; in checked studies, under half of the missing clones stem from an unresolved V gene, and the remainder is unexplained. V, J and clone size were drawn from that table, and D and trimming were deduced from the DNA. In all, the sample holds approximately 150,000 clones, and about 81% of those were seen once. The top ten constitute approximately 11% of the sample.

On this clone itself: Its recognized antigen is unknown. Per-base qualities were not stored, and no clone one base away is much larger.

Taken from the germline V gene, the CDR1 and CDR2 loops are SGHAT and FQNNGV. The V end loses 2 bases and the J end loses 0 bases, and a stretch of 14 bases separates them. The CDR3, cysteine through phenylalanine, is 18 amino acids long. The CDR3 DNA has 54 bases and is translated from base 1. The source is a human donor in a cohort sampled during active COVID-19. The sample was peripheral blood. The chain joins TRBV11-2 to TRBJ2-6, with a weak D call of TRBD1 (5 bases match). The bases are TGTGCCAGCAGCTTAAAGGGTTACAGGAGCTCTGGGGCCAACGTCCTGACTTTC. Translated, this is CASSLKGYRSSGANVLTF.